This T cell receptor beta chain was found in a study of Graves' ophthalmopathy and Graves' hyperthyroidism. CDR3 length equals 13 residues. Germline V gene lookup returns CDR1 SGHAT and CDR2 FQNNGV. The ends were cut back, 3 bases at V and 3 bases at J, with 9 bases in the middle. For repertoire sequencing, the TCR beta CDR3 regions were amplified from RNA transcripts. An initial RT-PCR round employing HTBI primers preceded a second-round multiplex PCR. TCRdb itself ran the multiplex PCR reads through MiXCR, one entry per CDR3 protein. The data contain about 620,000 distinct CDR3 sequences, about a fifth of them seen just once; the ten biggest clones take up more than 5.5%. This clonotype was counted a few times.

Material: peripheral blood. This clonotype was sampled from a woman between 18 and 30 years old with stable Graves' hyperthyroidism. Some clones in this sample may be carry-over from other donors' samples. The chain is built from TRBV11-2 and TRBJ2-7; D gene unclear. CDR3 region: CASSFYQNYEQYF. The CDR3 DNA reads TGTGCCAGCAGCTTTTATCAGAACTACGAGCAGTACTTC.